This TCR beta chain came from a study of beta chain features in type 1 diabetes. Study-level results: Whether TCRB rearrangement is influenced by HLA type was left unresolved in this analysis. Researchers report that Type 1 diabetes patients had moderately but significantly shorter TCRB CDR3s across all four CD4+ subsets. A pattern of fewer insertions and more deletions at VDJ junctions was seen in type 1 diabetes patients.

cDNA synthesis used the whole RNA isolate, giving expressed TCRB sequences. Assay: immunoSEQ multiplex PCR; the TCRdb copy retains only in-frame clones and omits some. The table has 130,000 or so clones, around 9% seen once. With regard to this clone: Its target is unknown.

Trimming left V 0 bases short and J 5 bases short, with 10 bases between. The V gene's germline CDR1 is MNHEY and CDR2 SVGAGI. This CDR3 region has 14 residues. The chain employs TRBV6-5 and TRBJ1-2; perhaps TRBD1 as D (6 bases). The TCR was taken from a young man with type 1 diabetes. Material for sequencing was central memory CD4+ T cells from blood. The CDR3 DNA reads TGTGCCAGCAGTTACTCTGTCCAGGGGTATGGCTACACCTTC. Translating gives CASSYSVQGYGYTF.